Listed here is a single T cell receptor beta chain. Its antigen is not known. CD45RO-negative, CCR7-selected cells formed the naive CD8 fraction, which excluded terminally differentiated effector memory CD45RA+ cells. The sample comes from a study of shared clonotypes between healthy human individuals. Study-wide points: Rarefaction exposed incomplete sorted-subset sequencing despite large depth.

The V segment lost 1 base and the J segment 5 bases; nucleotides outside the gene matches: 9. CDR3 length: 15 amino acids. Germline values: CDR1 SGDLS, CDR2 YYNGEE. TCRdb's table, derived via immunoSEQ multiplex PCR, lists solely in-frame clones and lacks some. The sample lists about 2,200,000 clones; 90% to 95% were seen once. The source of this sequence is a man younger than 35 in good health. Some clones in this sample may be carry-over from other donors' samples. This chain connects TRBV9 to TRBJ2-7; TRBD2 aligns across 7 bases. The sample taken for sequencing was naive CD8+ T cells from PBMCs. The CDR3 spells CASSVSIGAGDEQYF. The CDR3 coding sequence is TGTGCCAGCAGCGTATCCATCGGGGCGGGGGACGAGCAGTACTTC.